The entry below gives a single TCR beta chain sequence along with its context. The antigen it binds to is not known. Per-base quality was not reported, and no clone a single base away is much larger than it. The data were obtained in a study of T cell repertoires in cytomegalovirus infection (dated by TCRdb to the late 2010s). At the level of the whole study: Donor HLA type was relevant to the analysis, because carriage of CMV infection together with the matching HLA type was indicated by public TCR beta signatures. Broad study findings and their caveats: In both this cohort and an independent approximately 370-donor cohort, the cumulative frequency of public TCR beta family members distinguished carriers of CMV infection plus the relevant HLA type. The ex vivo response was dominated by HLA-C-restricted CMV-specific TCR beta clonotypes, which also provided the single most frequent clonotype in two of eight donors.

Including cysteine and phenylalanine, the CDR3 has 18 amino acids. The only DNA kept is the CDR3, 54 bases in frame from the first base. Reading the germline V gene (reference sequence) gives CDR1 SGHAT and CDR2 FQDESV. V is pared back by 1 base and J by 2 bases, with 18 bases lying between the germline termini. The instrument was an Illumina HiSeq 1500. TCRdb took the public reads, trimmed them with fastp at Q25, ran MiXCR for clone calling and kept in-frame beta chains. Each record represents a unique CDR3 protein, reported with the most common genes and DNA among its rows. The sample records roughly 150,000 distinct CDR3 sequences, about a quarter of which are singletons. The ten biggest clones cover about a tenth of the sample.

The chain joins TRBV11-1 to TRBJ2-4, and TRBD1 may be the D gene, going by 6 matching bases. What was sequenced was PBMCs. The origin of this receptor is a human donor in good health (CMV status not recorded). Some clones in this sample may be carry-over from other donors' samples. The nucleotides are TGTGCCAGCAGCTTAGAGGATTATGGGACATCTTCCAAAAACATTCAGTACTTC. This sequence encodes CASSLEDYGTSSKNIQYF.